This record looks at one T cell receptor (beta chain) sequence and its context. Genes here carry mouse names. The DNA ends 4 residues before the CDR3 does, and the rest of the CDR3 is filled in from the germline J gene. RNA, once extracted, was reverse transcribed into cDNA for use as the sequencing template. Clones were read by immunoSEQ multiplex PCR, and TCRdb kept only the in-frame ones, dropping some. In total the sample includes roughly 120,000 clones, none of them seen once. CDR1 and CDR2 from the germline V gene are NSQYPW and LRSPGD (reference sequence). The V gene lost 0 bases and the J gene lost 0 bases, with 9 bases spanning the gap. The CDR3 runs 15 residues. The data stem from a study of CD8+ T cells in alopecia areata.

Sequences were obtained from lesional skin. This TCR derives from a C3H/HeJ mouse with alopecia areata. Strain haplotype (MHC): H2-k. The chain carries TRBV1 and TRBJ2-7, with D uncertain. Partial CDR3 DNA: TGCACCTGCAGTGCAGATAGACTCCTCTCCTAT. It encodes CTCSADRLLSY. The entire CDR3 protein reads CTCSADRLLSYEQYF.